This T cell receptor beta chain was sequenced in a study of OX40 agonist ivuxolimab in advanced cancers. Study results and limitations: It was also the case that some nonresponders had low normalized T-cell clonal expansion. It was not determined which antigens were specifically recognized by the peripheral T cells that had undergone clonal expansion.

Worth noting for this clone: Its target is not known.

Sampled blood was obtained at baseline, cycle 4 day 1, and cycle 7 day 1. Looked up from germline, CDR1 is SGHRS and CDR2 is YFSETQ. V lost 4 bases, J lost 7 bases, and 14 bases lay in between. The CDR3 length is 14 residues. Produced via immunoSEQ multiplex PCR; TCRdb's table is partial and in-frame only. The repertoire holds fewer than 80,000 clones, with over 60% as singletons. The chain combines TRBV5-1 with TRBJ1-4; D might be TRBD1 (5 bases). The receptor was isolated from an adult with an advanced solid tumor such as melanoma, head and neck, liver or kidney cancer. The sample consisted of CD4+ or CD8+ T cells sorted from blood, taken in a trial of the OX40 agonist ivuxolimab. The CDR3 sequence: CASSLGEGSEKLFF. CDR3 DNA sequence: TGCGCCAGCAGCCTGGGGGAGGGGAGTGAAAAACTGTTTTTT.